These 30 T cell receptor beta chains came from one sample sequenced in a study of shared clonotypes between healthy human individuals. Method: immunoSEQ multiplex PCR; TCRdb's copy keeps in-frame clones and lacks some. The repertoire holds about 2 million clones, with 95% as singletons. Sequencing was carried out using naive CD4+ T cells sorted from blood. Subset indicated: CD45RA+ positively selected. Every receptor here comes from a man aged 18 to 29 in good health.

Many counts were recorded for this clone. This sequence joins TRBV27 and TRBJ2-7, with D tentatively TRBD2 (6 bases). V lost 4 bases to trimming and J lost 4 bases, with 17 bases between them. Germline-derived CDR1 and CDR2 are MNHEY and SMNVEV (reference sequence). The CDR3 covers 15 residues. The CDR3 here is CASSSPWLRGYEQYF. DNA of the CDR3: TGTGCCAGCAGTTCCCCCTGGCTGCGGGGTTACGAGCAGTACTTC.

The chain couples TRBV5-4 to TRBJ2-1; D unresolved. CDR1 SGHNT and CDR2 YYREEE come from the germline V gene (reference sequence). Trimming shortened V by 3 bases and J by 5 bases, and 9 bases separated the two germline ends. The CDR3 length is 13 residues. CDR3 in amino acids: CASSSTPHNEQFF. CDR3 DNA: TGTGCCAGCAGCTCGACACCTCACAATGAGCAGTTCTTC. The full variable domain, its missing parts supplied by reference TRBV5-4 and TRBJ2-1, is ETGVTQSPTHLIKTRGQQVTLRCSSQSGHNTVSWYQQALGQGPQFIFQYYREEENGRGNFPPRFSGLQFPNYSSELNVNALELDDSALYLCASSSTPHNEQFFGPGTRLTVL.

The chain combines TRBV5-4 with TRBJ1-1, with D possibly TRBD1 on 6 matching bases. The CDR3 runs 14 residues. Trimming removed 4 bases from V and 1 base from J, with 11 bases in between. The V gene's germline CDR1 is SGHNT and CDR2 YYREEE (reference sequence). The CDR3 nucleotides are TGTGCCAGCAGCCGGGGGGCGCCGAACACTGAAGCTTTCTTT. Protein sequence: CASSRGAPNTEAFF.

V is TRBV5-4 and J is TRBJ2-7; no clear D gene. Trimming left V 0 bases short and J 8 bases short, with 18 bases between. Germline V gene data show CDR1 as SGHNT and CDR2 as YYREEE (reference sequence). CDR3 size: 15 residues. CDR3 sequence: CASSLAGSPEIKQYF. CDR3 sequence (DNA): TGTGCCAGCAGCTTGGCGGGCAGTCCGGAGATTAAGCAGTACTTC.

The chain carries TRBV11-2 and TRBJ1-1; D not resolved. The CDR3 consists of 17 residues. With 2 bases removed from V and 0 bases from J, the gap between germline ends came to 16 bases. Germline loops: CDR1 SGHAT, CDR2 FQNNGV. CDR3 in amino acids: CASSLWAGSDMNTEAFF. CDR3 DNA: TGTGCCAGCAGCTTATGGGCGGGCAGTGATATGAACACTGAAGCTTTCTTT.

This clone has at least ten counts. The chain joins TRBV27 to TRBJ2-5, with a tentative D call TRBD1 (6 bases). The ends were cut back, 5 bases at V and 5 bases at J, with 21 bases in the middle. Germline CDR1 MNHEY, CDR2 SMNVEV (reference sequence). The CDR3 has 16 amino acids. The CDR3 DNA reads as TGTGCCAGCAGTCAACTCAGACAGGTTGAGGGGGAGACCCAGTACTTC. This encodes CASSQLRQVEGETQYF.

CDR3 DNA sequence: TGTGCCAGCAGTAAGCTCAGGGGGGAGGTGGGCACTGAAGCTTTCTTT. Translation gives CASSKLRGEVGTEAFF. The V gene is TRBV2, the J gene TRBJ1-1; TRBD1 matches at 7 bases. The V gene's germline CDR1 is SNHLY and CDR2 FYNNEI. The V and J ends lost 5 bases and 4 bases, in that order; junction bases with no gene match: 13. The CDR3 is made up of 16 amino acids.

CDR3 DNA: TGTGCCAGCAGCCCGGAGGGGGCTAATGAAAAACTGTTTTTT. Its protein product is CASSPEGANEKLFF. V gene TRBV9 combines with J gene TRBJ1-4; D might be TRBD1 (6 bases). CDR3 length: 14 amino acids. The germline V and J ends were trimmed by 4 bases and 3 bases, with 10 bases remaining between them. CDR1 and CDR2 (germline): SGDLS, YYNGEE. Combining the CDR3 with reference TRBV9 and TRBJ1-4 gives the whole variable domain DSGVTQTPKHLITATGQRVTLRCSPRSGDLSVYWYQQSLDQGLQFLIQYYNGEERAKGNILERFSAQQFPDLHSELNLSSLELGDSALYFCASSPEGANEKLFFGSGTQLSVL.

The V gene is TRBV7-9, the J gene TRBJ2-2; 12 nucleotides match TRBD2. Germline CDR1 is SEHNR and CDR2 is FQNEAQ (reference sequence). This CDR3 region has 16 residues. With V trimmed by 8 bases and J by 1 base, 5 bases remained unmatched. In nucleotides, the CDR3 is TGTGCCAGCGGAAGACTAGCGGGAGTGAACACCGGGGAGCTGTTTTTT. Protein sequence: CASGRLAGVNTGELFF.

The chain uses TRBV7-8 and TRBJ1-5; D remains ambiguous. The CDR3 is made up of 13 amino acids. Deletions cut 3 bases from V and 1 base from J, with 4 bases between. Germline V gene sequence: CDR1 SGHVS, CDR2 FQNEAQ. CDR3 bases: TGTGCCAGCAGCTTCGCGAGCAATCAGCCCCAGCATTTT. This encodes CASSFASNQPQHF.

V gene TRBV11-1 combines with J gene TRBJ1-2, with D perhaps TRBD1 (5 bases). Trimming took off 5 bases at V and 3 bases at J, with 13 bases between the two ends. CDR1 and CDR2 (germline): SGHAT, FQDESV (reference sequence). The CDR3 runs 14 residues. The CDR3 protein is CASSAWGKDYGYTF. The CDR3 DNA sequence: TGTGCCAGCAGCGCGTGGGGGAAGGACTATGGCTACACCTTC.

The V gene is TRBV6-6, the J gene TRBJ1-4; no definite D call. The CDR3 sequence is 15 residues long. Germline V gene lookup returns CDR1 MNHNY and CDR2 SVGAGI (reference sequence). Trimming shortened V by 0 bases and J by 8 bases, and 13 bases separated the two germline ends. CDR3 protein: CASSYSERVREKLFF. The CDR3 DNA sequence: TGTGCCAGCAGTTACTCAGAACGGGTGAGGGAAAAACTGTTTTTT.

Concerning this clone: This sample includes further DNA sequences coding for the same CDR3. The rearrangement joins TRBV18 to TRBJ2-1; 9 bases map to TRBD2. Trimming took 1 base from V and 4 from J; bases not matched to a gene: 5. This CDR3 contains 16 residues. Germline CDR1 is KGHSH and CDR2 is LQKENI. The CDR3 DNA is TGTGCCAGCTCACCACTCCCTAGCGGGACGTACAATGAGCAGTTCTTC. This gives the protein CASSPLPSGTYNEQFF. The complete variable domain, with remaining parts taken from reference TRBV18 and TRBJ2-1, reads NAGVMQNPRHLVRRRGQEARLRCSPMKGHSHVYWYRQLPEEGLKFMVYLQKENIIDESGMPKERFSAEFPKEGPSILRIQQVVRGDSAAYFCASSPLPSGTYNEQFFGPGTRLTVL.

V is TRBV5-1 and J is TRBJ1-2; 8 bases are a match to TRBD1. This CDR3 is built from 14 residues. CDR1 and CDR2 (germline): SGHRS, YFSETQ. V lost 4 bases, J lost 4 bases, and 6 bases stayed unmatched. CDR3 in DNA: TGCGCCAGCAGCAGGTCGGACAGGGTCTATGGCTACACCTTC. Protein: CASSRSDRVYGYTF.

This clone was found once. The chain has TRBV6-1 and TRBJ2-7; D unclear. Germline V gene sequence: CDR1 MNHNS, CDR2 SASEGT. V was clipped by 9 bases and J by 4 bases, with 19 bases between them. CDR3 size: 14 residues. CDR3 sequence reads: CASRTLLGWYEQYF. Written as DNA, the CDR3 is TGTGCCAGTAGGACCTTATTAGGTTGGTACGAGCAGTACTTC.

The V call is TRBV10-2, the J call TRBJ2-7; TRBD1 matches at 7 bases. The V segment lost 5 bases and the J segment 4 bases; nucleotides outside the gene matches: 14. The germline CDR1 and CDR2 sequences are WSHSY and SAAADI. The CDR3 runs to 16 residues. CDR3: CASSFQKGAGNYEQYF. DNA of the CDR3: TGCGCCAGCAGTTTCCAAAAGGGGGCAGGAAATTACGAGCAGTACTTC.

With regard to this clone: Other DNA sequences within the sample encode an identical CDR3. This rearrangement joins TRBV5-1 to TRBJ2-2, with 8 bases aligning to TRBD2. This CDR3 is built from 14 residues. V lost 2 bases, J lost 3 bases, and 0 bases stayed unmatched. Looked up from germline, CDR1 is SGHRS and CDR2 is YFSETQ. The CDR3 bases are TGCGCCAGCAGCTTAGCGGGGGACACCGGGGAGCTGTTTTTT. Protein sequence: CASSLAGDTGELFF.

The chain links TRBV30 to TRBJ2-7, with 8 positions matching TRBD1. The V and J ends lost 4 bases and 5 bases, in that order; junction bases with no gene match: 7. CDR1 is GTSNPN and CDR2 is SVGIG in the germline V gene (reference sequence). This CDR3 comprises 13 residues. In DNA, the CDR3 is TGTGCCTGGAACCACAGGGGGAGGCACGAGCAGTACTTC. Its protein product is CAWNHRGRHEQYF.

The chain combines TRBV18 with TRBJ2-1; TRBD1 is a possible D gene (5 bases). The CDR3 runs 14 residues. The V and J ends lost 1 base and 8 bases respectively, with 12 bases between them. From germline, CDR1 is KGHSH and CDR2 LQKENI. The CDR3 loop reads CASSPRTPTDEQFF. CDR3 nucleotides: TGTGCCAGCTCACCACGGACACCCACGGATGAGCAGTTCTTC.

The V and J genes are TRBV6-5 and TRBJ2-7, with 8 positions matching TRBD2. CDR3 size: 15 residues. V lost 9 bases, J lost 1 base, and 11 bases stayed unmatched. In germline, CDR1 is MNHEY, CDR2 SVGAGI. The CDR3 DNA is TGTGCCAGTTCGGGAGGGACCCTCGGGTCCTACGAGCAGTACTTC. It yields the protein CASSGGTLGSYEQYF.

The V and J genes are TRBV5-1 and TRBJ2-3; D might be TRBD2 (6 bases). The V end was cut by 5 bases, the J end by 1 base, with 11 bases between. The CDR3 runs 14 residues. Per the germline V gene, CDR1 is SGHRS and CDR2 is YFSETQ. The CDR3: CASSAGGGTDTQYF. CDR3 in DNA: TGCGCCAGCAGTGCGGGCGGGGGCACAGATACGCAGTATTTT.

The chain uses TRBV19 and TRBJ2-7; 11 positions agree with TRBD1. Germline CDR1 and CDR2: LNHDA and SQIVND (reference sequence). CDR3 length equals 16 residues. Trimming cost V 2 bases and J 5 bases; bases outside gene matches: 8. The CDR3 region has the DNA TGTGCCAGTAGTATATTGGTTGGACAGGGGGCCAACGAGCAGTACTTC. Amino acids: CASSILVGQGANEQYF. The whole variable domain, remainder taken from reference TRBV19 and TRBJ2-7, is DGGITQSPKYLFRKEGQNVTLSCEQNLNHDAMYWYRQDPGQGLRLIYYSQIVNDFQKGDIAEGYSVSREKKESFPLTVTSAQKNPTAFYLCASSILVGQGANEQYFGPGTRLTVT.

As concerns this clone: This specimen includes other DNA sequences encoding the same CDR3. The chain links TRBV18 to TRBJ2-2, with D possibly being TRBD1 (6 bases). Germline-derived CDR1 and CDR2 are KGHSH and LQKENI. The V gene lost 3 bases and the J gene lost 5 bases, with 7 bases spanning the gap. The CDR3 covers 13 residues. Here the CDR3 reads CASSPQGTGELFF. The CDR3, as DNA: TGTGCCAGCTCACCGCAGGGGACCGGGGAGCTGTTTTTT.

This chain connects TRBV11-2 to TRBJ2-5; 7 positions match TRBD2. V lost 8 bases and J lost 4; bases outside the gene matches: 7. The CDR3 length is 13 residues. CDR1 is SGHAT and CDR2 is FQNNGV in the germline V gene. The CDR3 loop is CASRKWEGETQYF. Here the CDR3 DNA reads TGTGCCAGCCGCAAGTGGGAGGGAGAGACCCAGTACTTC. The full variable domain, with the rest looked up from reference TRBV11-2 and TRBJ2-5, is EAGVAQSPRYKIIEKRQSVAFWCNPISGHATLYWYQQILGQGPKLLIQFQNNGVVDDSQLPKDRFSAERLKGVDSTLKIQPAKLEDSAVYLCASRKWEGETQYFGPGTRLLVL.

As for this clone: Additional DNA sequences in this sample encode the identical CDR3. This rearrangement joins TRBV6-5 to TRBJ2-7, with 7 bases fitting TRBD1. The germline CDR1 and CDR2 sequences are MNHEY and SVGAGI. The ends lost 5 bases at V and 6 bases at J; junction bases unmatched: 4. The CDR3 totals 12 residues. The DNA of the CDR3 is TGTGCCAGCAGTCTTGACAGGGTCGAGCAGTACTTC. This gives the protein CASSLDRVEQYF.

With respect to this clone: Other DNA sequences within the sample encode an identical CDR3. The rearrangement uses TRBV20-1 and TRBJ1-2; D is ambiguous. Germline values: CDR1 DFQATT, CDR2 SNEGSKA (reference sequence). With 4 bases removed from V and 2 bases from J, the gap between germline ends came to 5 bases. CDR3 length equals 11 residues. The CDR3 loop reads CSATVNYGYTF. DNA of the CDR3: TGCAGTGCTACAGTGAACTATGGCTACACCTTC.

V and J are TRBV5-6 and TRBJ2-7; 7 nucleotides align to TRBD1. The V gene end was trimmed by 3 bases and the J gene end by 6 bases; junction bases not matched to a gene: 9. CDR1 SGHDT and CDR2 YYEEEE come from the germline V gene. The CDR3 contains 14 residues. The CDR3 nucleotides read TGTGCCAGCAGCTATGAGACAGGGTCTCCCGAGCAGTACTTC. Protein: CASSYETGSPEQYF. The full variable domain, with the rest looked up from reference TRBV5-6 and TRBJ2-7, is DAGVTQSPTHLIKTRGQQVTLRCSPKSGHDTVSWYQQALGQGPQFIFQYYEEEERQRGNFPDRFSGHQFPNYSSELNVNALLLGDSALYLCASSYETGSPEQYFGPGTRLTVT.

Only one count was recorded for this clone. V usage is TRBV28 and J usage is TRBJ1-2; D possibly corresponds to TRBD1 (5 bases). Germline-derived CDR1 and CDR2 are MDHEN and SYDVKM. There are 14 residues in the CDR3. V gave up 7 bases and J gave up 4 bases, with 16 bases separating them. CDR3 in DNA: TGTGCCAGCATATACAACAGGAGCCCCTATGGCTACACCTTC. It codes for CASIYNRSPYGYTF.

V is TRBV28 and J is TRBJ1-5; TRBD1 agrees at 11 bases. CDR3 size: 14 residues. CDR1 is MDHEN, CDR2 SYDVKM, per germline. The V segment lost 7 bases and the J segment 6 bases; nucleotides outside the gene matches: 5. The CDR3: CASTRTGGIQPQHF. DNA for the CDR3: TGTGCCAGCACCCGGACAGGGGGCATTCAGCCCCAGCATTTT.

This chain links TRBV7-9 with TRBJ1-1; D gene uncertain. Deletions cut 2 bases from V and 1 base from J, with 14 bases between. This CDR3 spans 16 amino acids. CDR1 and CDR2 (germline): SEHNR, FQNEAQ (reference sequence). The CDR3 loop is CASSLNGMGRNTEAFF. CDR3 nucleotide sequence: TGTGCCAGCAGCTTAAATGGGATGGGCAGGAACACTGAAGCTTTCTTT.